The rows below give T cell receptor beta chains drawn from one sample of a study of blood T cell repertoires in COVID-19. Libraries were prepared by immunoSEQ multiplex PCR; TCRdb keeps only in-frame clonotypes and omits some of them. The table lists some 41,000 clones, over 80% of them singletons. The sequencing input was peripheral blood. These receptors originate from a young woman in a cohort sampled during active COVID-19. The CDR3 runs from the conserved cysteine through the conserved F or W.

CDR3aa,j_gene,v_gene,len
CATSELGLGYNEQFF,TRBJ2-1,TRBV24-1,15
CATSRDDSARDTQYF,TRBJ2-3,TRBV15,15
CASSPDRVGQETQYF,TRBJ2-5,TRBV19,15
CASSYPGGISYNEQFF,TRBJ2-1,TRBV19,16
CASSSWHEQFF,TRBJ2-1,TRBV12-1,11
CASSLTTSGRAGETQYF,TRBJ2-5,TRBV7-2,17
CASSDVGRGTDTQYF,TRBJ2-3,TRBV6-1,15
CASSLSRVYEQFF,TRBJ2-1,TRBV4-1,13
CAWSVGDYSGNTIYF,TRBJ1-3,TRBV30,15
CSVEARLTSEAFF,TRBJ1-1,TRBV29-1,13
CASSQAGNTEAFF,TRBJ1-1,TRBV14,13
CASSEARGPTDTQYF,TRBJ2-3,TRBV2,15
CASSVVSTGGIEETQYF,TRBJ2-5,TRBV9,17
CASSGLREGRTDTQYF,TRBJ2-3,TRBV9,16
CASSPGGPNTEAFF,TRBJ1-1,TRBV5-5,14
CASSLFPSSTDTQYF,TRBJ2-3,TRBV5-6,15
CASSLVFTGELFF,TRBJ2-2,TRBV27,13
CASSSASGRASPYEQYF,TRBJ2-7,TRBV11-2,17
CASSLRLANVLTF,TRBJ2-6,TRBV12-3/TRBV12-4,13
CASSPGTGGPYEQYF,TRBJ2-7,TRBV7-6,15
CASSELLTDTQYF,TRBJ2-3,TRBV10-2,13
CASSRGRGGGQPQHF,TRBJ1-5,TRBV19,15
CASSAGTGNHEQFF,TRBJ2-1,TRBV9,14
CASTPSGGRSYTF,TRBJ1-2,TRBV6-5,13
CASSLAGPGLAPYEQYF,TRBJ2-7,TRBV7-2,17
CASSLPGRGVYEQYF,TRBJ2-7,TRBV11-3,15
CASSPPTRAGSPLHF,TRBJ1-6,TRBV4-2,15
CASSQGGGSYEQYF,TRBJ2-7,TRBV19,14
CATRAGDWRETQYF,TRBJ2-5,TRBV9,14
CASSVSGISTDTQYF,TRBJ2-3,TRBV7-3,15
CASSQEAGGYNEQFF,TRBJ2-1,TRBV4-3,15
CASNPAGSPYEQYF,TRBJ2-7,TRBV6-6,14